Listed below are T cell receptor beta chains from one sample, sequenced in a study of molecular identifiers for immune sequencing clone quantification. TCRdb processed the PCR reads anew with MiXCR; each CDR3 protein has one entry. The data show around 54,000 distinct CDR3 sequences, 20% to 25% seen once. The sequenced material came from naive CD8+ T cells from blood, with Jurkat cell RNA spiked in. Source of these receptors: a human donor in good health. Some libraries in this study had Jurkat cell RNA spiked in. The CDR3 runs from the conserved cysteine through the conserved F or W. D genes are given only for firm matches. Clone size, where shown, is once, few, many, or a class for clones that have expanded.

D gene	J gene	V gene	clone size	CDR3 DNA	CDR3 protein
.	TRBJ2-2	TRBV25-1	many	TGTGCCAGCAGTGAATTAACCGGGGAGCTGTTTTTT	CASSELTGELFF
.	TRBJ2-5	TRBV27	.	TGTGCCAGCAGTGCAGGGACTGGCATTGGAGAGACCCAGTACTTC	CASSAGTGIGETQYF
.	TRBJ1-1	TRBV4-1	many	TGCGCCAGCAGCCAAGGTTGGGGCGGAAACACTGAAGCTTTCTTT	CASSQGWGGNTEAFF
.	TRBJ1-5	TRBV9	many	TGTGCCAGCAGCGTAGGAGGTGAGAATCAGCCCCAGCATTTT	CASSVGGENQPQHF
.	TRBJ1-2	TRBV2	many	TGTGCCAGCAGTGATACAGACAACTATGGCTACACCTTC	CASSDTDNYGYTF
TRBD2	TRBJ2-3	TRBV20-1	few	TGCAGTGCTAGAGATCGGGGGGATAGCGGGGGGACAGATACGCAGTATTTT	CSARDRGDSGGTDTQYF
.	TRBJ2-2	TRBV6-5	many	TGTGCCAGCAGTTACTTAAACACCGGGGAGCTGTTTTTT	CASSYLNTGELFF
TRBD2	TRBJ2-5	TRBV9	.	TGTGCCAGCAGCGTAGCTAGCGGGGGACAAGAGACCCAGTACTTC	CASSVASGGQETQYF
TRBD1	TRBJ1-6	TRBV6-2/TRBV6-3	.	TGTGCCAGCAGGGAGACAGGGACAAATTCACCCCTCCACTTT	CASRETGTNSPLHF
.	TRBJ2-2	TRBV2	.	TGTGCCAGCAGTGAAGAAGGGGTCGGGGAGCTGTTTTTT	CASSEEGVGELFF
.	TRBJ1-1	TRBV7-6	many	TGTGCCAGCAGGCCTGGGTCCGACTTGACTGAAGCTTTCTTT	CASRPGSDLTEAFF
TRBD2	TRBJ2-3	TRBV7-6	many	TGTGCCAGCAGCTTTGGACTAGCGGGAGCTAGCACAGATACGCAGTATTTT	CASSFGLAGASTDTQYF
.	TRBJ2-7	TRBV5-4	many	TGTGCCAGCAGCCCGAGAGAGGGGCCCCACGAGCAGTACTTC	CASSPREGPHEQYF
.	TRBJ2-7	TRBV6-5	.	TGTGCCAGCAGTTCGGTGGTCTGGGAGCAGTACTTC	CASSSVVWEQYF
TRBD2	TRBJ2-1	TRBV4-3	many	TGCGCCAGCAGCCAACGGGCTAGCGGAGAGTACAATGAGCAGTTCTTC	CASSQRASGEYNEQFF
.	TRBJ2-3	TRBV29-1	many	TGCAGCGTTGAAATTGCGGGGGCGAACACAGATACGCAGTATTTT	CSVEIAGANTDTQYF
.	TRBJ2-1	TRBV7-9	many	TGTGCCAGCAGCTTAGCGGACGGTGGCGCAAGCTCCTACAATGAGCAGTTCTTC	CASSLADGGASSYNEQFF